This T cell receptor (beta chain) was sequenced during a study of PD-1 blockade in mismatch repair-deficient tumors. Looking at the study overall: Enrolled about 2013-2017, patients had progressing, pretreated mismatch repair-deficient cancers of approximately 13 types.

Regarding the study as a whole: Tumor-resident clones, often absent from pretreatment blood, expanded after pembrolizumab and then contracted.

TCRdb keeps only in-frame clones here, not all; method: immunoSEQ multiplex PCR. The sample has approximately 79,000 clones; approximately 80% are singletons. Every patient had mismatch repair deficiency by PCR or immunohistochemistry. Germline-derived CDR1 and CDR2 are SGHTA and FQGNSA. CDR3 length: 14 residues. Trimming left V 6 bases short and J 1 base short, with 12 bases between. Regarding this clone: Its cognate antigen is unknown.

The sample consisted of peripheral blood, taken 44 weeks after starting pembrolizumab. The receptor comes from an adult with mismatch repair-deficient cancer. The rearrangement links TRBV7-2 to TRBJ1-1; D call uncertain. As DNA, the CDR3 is TGTGCCAGCAGTATCAAGATATCGAACACTGAAGCTTTCTTT. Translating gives CASSIKISNTEAFF.